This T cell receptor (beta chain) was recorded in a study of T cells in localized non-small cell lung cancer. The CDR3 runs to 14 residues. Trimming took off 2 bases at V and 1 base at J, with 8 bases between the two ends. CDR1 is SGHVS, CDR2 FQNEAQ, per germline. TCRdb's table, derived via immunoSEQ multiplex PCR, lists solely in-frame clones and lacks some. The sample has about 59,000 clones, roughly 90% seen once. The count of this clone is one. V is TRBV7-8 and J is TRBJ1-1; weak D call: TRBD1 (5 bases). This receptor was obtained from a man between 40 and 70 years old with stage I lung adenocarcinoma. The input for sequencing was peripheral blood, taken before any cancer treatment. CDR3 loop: CASSLYGTNTEAFF. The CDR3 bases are TGTGCCAGCAGCTTATACGGGACGAACACTGAAGCTTTCTTT. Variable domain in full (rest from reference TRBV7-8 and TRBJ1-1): GAGVSQSPRYKVAKRGQDVALRCDPISGHVSLFWYQQALGQGPEFLTYFQNEAQLDKSGLPSDRFFAERPEGSVSTLKIQRTQQEDSAVYLCASSLYGTNTEAFFGQGTRLTVV.